The rows below give T cell receptor beta chains drawn from one sample of a study of T cells after yellow fever vaccination. One entry per CDR3 protein results from TCRdb running MiXCR on the 5' RACE reads. The repertoire holds about 240,000 distinct CDR3 sequences, less than 9% seen once, with approximately 0.84% in the top ten. Sample: CD4+ T cells sorted from PBMCs, taken 15 days after the yellow fever booster vaccination. Receptors originate from a man aged 25 to 40 who received the YFV17D yellow fever vaccine. CDR3s leave out the opening cysteine and the closing phenylalanine or tryptophan. Fields, in order: D gene, V gene, CDR3 protein. D genes are given only for firm matches.

>TRBD1|TRBV5-6
ASSLDRGFNEQY
>TRBD2|TRBV7-9
ASSLAGGALLDTQY
>.|TRBV6-5
ASSYSAGRDYGYT
>TRBD2|TRBV30
AWNPAGGETQY
>.|TRBV6-5
ASSYSPRVQKLF
>.|TRBV6-5
ASAPFRGLSSYEQY
>.|TRBV23-1
ASSQAHSAYNEQF
>.|TRBV29-1
SVGLVMAGEQY
>TRBD2|TRBV10-3
AISGPEGSSGIIYEQF
>TRBD2|TRBV27
ASSTSGRVTETQY
>.|TRBV12-3/TRBV12-4
ASRPLSEAKNIQY
>TRBD2|TRBV29-1
SARTSGTDTQY
>.|TRBV5-1
ASSFGGDTEAF
>.|TRBV20-1
SAKGRGGERNEQY
>TRBD2|TRBV10-2
ASTFLAGASYEQY
>.|TRBV10-3
AIRDTPGRTGLSGKRTDTQY
>.|TRBV20-1
SASGTTGEKLF
>.|TRBV14
ASSQESKVSPLH
>TRBD1|TRBV12-3/TRBV12-4
ASTWDRNSPLH
>.|TRBV7-9
ASSLTRQNNEQF
>TRBD1|TRBV20-1
SALGQGQSEQY
>TRBD2|TRBV5-4
ASSPNGLAGMNEQF
>.|TRBV10-3
AINEGVQGSPLH
>TRBD2|TRBV24-1
ATSDAGLAGPTDTQY
>TRBD1|TRBV20-1
SASESGQNYEQY
>.|TRBV7-6
ASSQQTAGAQY
>.|TRBV2
ASRGGLTLQETQY
>.|TRBV9
ASSGGGGGPRAVEQF
>TRBD2|TRBV5-1
ASSSGLAGDTEQF
>.|TRBV20-1
SAPPRGRPYEQY
>.|TRBV5-1
ASSSLGSSEAGELF
>.|TRBV7-9
ASSTAGSNNEQF
>.|TRBV24-1
ATSGLGHRQDEQF
>TRBD1|TRBV18
ASSPPTGMESETQY
>.|TRBV18
ASSQRDLNRVETQY
>.|TRBV29-1
SVEVMGDEQY
>.|TRBV18
ASSPRGEGTNEQY
>.|TRBV5-4
ASSMGGRRNTEAF
>.|TRBV9
ASSPRTGSAGEQY
>.|TRBV9
ASSVSWTDTEAF
>TRBD1|TRBV20-1
SARKGAGRTAQY
>.|TRBV28
ASERILNTEAF
>.|TRBV9
ASSPHSQETQY
>.|TRBV12-3/TRBV12-4
ASSWERGLGGYNEQF
>.|TRBV20-1
SAAGQETQY
>.|TRBV27
ASSLSPVGAISGYT
>.|TRBV20-1
SASHTGQETQY
>.|TRBV4-2
ASSQEGLGGLGQY
>.|TRBV10-3
AIRSTGDSDTQY
>TRBD1|TRBV3-1
ASSRGTGRYNQPQH
>.|TRBV5-4
ASRDEVPYTQY
>.|TRBV6-5
ASSRAGTISNQPQH
>TRBD2|TRBV20-1
SALIGRGYEQY
>TRBD1|TRBV11-2
ASIRDRSMDTQY
>.|TRBV6-5
ASSYVAGGGNEQF
>.|TRBV5-1
ASSPSSTPQGEQF
>.|TRBV3-1
ASSQILQETQY
>.|TRBV6-4
ASSVGPYGTADTQY